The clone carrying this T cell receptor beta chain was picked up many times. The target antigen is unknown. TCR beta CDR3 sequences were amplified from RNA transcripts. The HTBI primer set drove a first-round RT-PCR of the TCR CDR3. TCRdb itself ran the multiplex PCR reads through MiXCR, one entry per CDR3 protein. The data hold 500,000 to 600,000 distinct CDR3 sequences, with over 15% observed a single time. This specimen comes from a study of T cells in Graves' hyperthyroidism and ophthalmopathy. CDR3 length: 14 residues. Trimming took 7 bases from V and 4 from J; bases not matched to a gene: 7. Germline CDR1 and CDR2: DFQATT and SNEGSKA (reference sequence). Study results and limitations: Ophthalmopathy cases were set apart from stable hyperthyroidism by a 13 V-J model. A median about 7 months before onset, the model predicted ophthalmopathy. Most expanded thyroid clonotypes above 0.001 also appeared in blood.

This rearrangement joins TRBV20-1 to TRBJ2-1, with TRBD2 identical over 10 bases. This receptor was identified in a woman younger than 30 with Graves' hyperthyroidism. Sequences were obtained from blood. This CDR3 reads CSVTLAGDYNEQFF. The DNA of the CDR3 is TGCAGTGTGACTCTAGCGGGGGATTACAATGAGCAGTTCTTC.